Listed here are 22 T cell receptor beta chains from one sample, sequenced in a study of T-cell memory formation after mild COVID-19. Via MiXCR, TCRdb re-called the 5' RACE reads, giving one row per CDR3 protein. The sample records roughly 510,000 distinct CDR3 sequences, roughly 17% being singletons. Sequencing used PBMCs or a T cell subset sorted from them (not recorded which). These receptors all stem from an adult woman who had mild COVID-19 (a few samples of this study predate the infection). Cell type and time point are not known.

The V call is TRBV5-1, the J call TRBJ1-1; D might be TRBD1 (5 bases). V dropped 0 bases and J dropped 6 bases, with 6 bases sitting between them. In germline, CDR1 is SGHRS, CDR2 YFSETQ. The CDR3 sequence is 12 residues long. The CDR3 sequence is CASSLEGAEAFF. The CDR3 region has the DNA TGCGCCAGCAGCTTGGAAGGGGCTGAAGCTTTCTTT.

This clonotype was recorded a few times. The chain couples TRBV20-1 to TRBJ2-3; 7 positions match TRBD2. V was clipped by 3 bases and J by 0 bases; unmatched bases: 6. From germline, CDR1 is DFQATT and CDR2 SNEGSKA (reference sequence). The CDR3 contains 15 residues. The CDR3 loop is CSASRLAVSTDTQYF. For the CDR3, the DNA is TGCAGTGCTAGCCGCCTAGCGGTTAGCACAGATACGCAGTATTTT.

This clonotype was counted between two and nine times. The chain uses TRBV5-1 and TRBJ1-2; D is ambiguous. The germline gives CDR1 SGHRS, CDR2 YFSETQ. The CDR3 has 14 amino acids. Trimming removed 1 base from V and 3 bases from J, with 10 bases in between. In DNA form, the CDR3 reads TGCGCCAGCAGCTTGCAACCCGATTACTATGGCTACACCTTC. Translated, it gives CASSLQPDYYGYTF.

The rearrangement links TRBV2 to TRBJ2-7; D gene uncertain. The CDR3 is made up of 15 amino acids. Germline lookup yields CDR1 SNHLY and CDR2 FYNNEI. Trimming shortened V by 4 bases and J by 5 bases, and 18 bases separated the two germline ends. DNA of the CDR3: TGTGCCAGCAGTGGGACGGAGTTCGGGTACCACGAGCAGTACTTC. Protein product: CASSGTEFGYHEQYF.

This chain joins TRBV7-3 and TRBJ2-5, with D perhaps being TRBD1 or TRBD2 (6 bases each). With 5 bases removed from V and 4 bases from J, the gap between germline ends came to 17 bases. This CDR3 is 15 amino acids long. Germline lookup yields CDR1 SGHTA and CDR2 FQGTGA. The CDR3 sequence: CASSPYGGPPETQYF. The CDR3 bases are TGTGCCAGCAGCCCCTACGGGGGCCCCCCAGAGACCCAGTACTTC.

This clonotype was found a few times. This chain joins TRBV15 and TRBJ2-1; D might be TRBD1 or TRBD2, each matching 7 bases. This CDR3 has 15 amino acids. V was shortened by 0 bases and J by 8 bases, with 14 bases between the two germline ends. The germline V gene encodes CDR1 LNHNV and CDR2 YYDKDF (reference sequence). The CDR3 here is CATSRDPGGADEQFF. CDR3 sequence (DNA): TGTGCCACCAGCAGAGATCCAGGGGGGGCCGATGAGCAGTTCTTC.

This clonotype appeared a few times. The rearrangement uses TRBV5-6 and TRBJ2-5; possibly TRBD2 for D (7 bases). This CDR3 region has 16 residues. The V gene lost 4 bases and the J gene lost 3 bases, with 19 bases spanning the gap. CDR1 and CDR2 (germline): SGHDT, YYEEEE. This chain's CDR3 is CASSPTMREGEETQYF. As DNA, the CDR3 is TGTGCCAGCAGCCCCACCATGAGGGAGGGGGAAGAGACCCAGTACTTC.

In the case of this clonotype: One junction end does not reproduce the germline sequence, and a read error may be involved. This chain connects TRBV2 to TRBJ1-2, with D possibly matching TRBD1 (5 bases). The CDR3 has 12 residues. The germline gives CDR1 SNHLY, CDR2 FYNNEI. CDR3 DNA: TGTGCCAGCAGTGGGGACGGCCTACAAGGGTCCTTC. This sequence encodes CASSGDGLQGSF.

The chain employs TRBV12-3 or TRBV12-4 and TRBJ2-7, with D tentatively TRBD1 (6 bases). The V and J ends lost 5 bases and 3 bases respectively, with 14 bases between them. The CDR3 runs 14 residues. DNA of the CDR3: TGTGCCAGCAGTCCGGGGACACGGAGCTACGAGCAGTACTTC. Translation gives CASSPGTRSYEQYF.

This chain links TRBV7-9 with TRBJ2-7; no clear D gene. CDR3 size: 12 residues. V lost 6 bases and J 6 bases, leaving 12 bases between the germline ends. The germline V gene encodes CDR1 SEHNR and CDR2 FQNEAQ (reference sequence). In DNA form, the CDR3 reads TGTGCCAGCAGGGGGTCGGCGATCGAGCAGTACTTC. Encoded protein: CASRGSAIEQYF.

There are a few counts of this clonotype. The chain employs TRBV3-1 and TRBJ2-3; 9 nucleotides align to TRBD2. The CDR3 covers 15 residues. After removal of 1 base from V and 6 bases from J, the junction contained 5 bases not matched to a gene. Germline CDR1 reads LGHDT; CDR2 reads YNNKEL (reference sequence). CDR3 residues: CASSQVAGGSDTQYF. Here the CDR3 DNA reads TGTGCCAGCAGCCAAGTTGCGGGGGGGTCGGATACGCAGTATTTT.

The CDR3 DNA is TGTGCCAGCAGGGAACGACGGACCGATAATTCACCCCTCCACTTT. Protein product: CASRERRTDNSPLHF. This rearrangement joins TRBV2 to TRBJ1-6; D gene ambiguous. CDR1 SNHLY and CDR2 FYNNEI come from the germline V gene. The CDR3 length is 15 residues. Trimming removed 6 bases at V and 5 bases at J, with 14 bases between. The whole variable domain, remainder taken from reference TRBV2 and TRBJ1-6, is EPEVTQTPSHQVTQMGQEVILRCVPISNHLYFYWYRQILGQKVEFLVSFYNNEISEKSEIFDDQFSVERPDGSNFTLKIRSTKLEDSAMYFCASRERRTDNSPLHFGNGTRLTVT.

This clonotype has only a few counts. The CDR3 region has the DNA TGTGCCAGCAGCCTGATGTTGAATCAGCCCCAGCATTTT. Its translation: CASSLMLNQPQHF. The rearrangement links TRBV3-1 to TRBJ1-5, with unresolved D. Trimming cost V 4 bases and J 4 bases, with 8 bases left between them. The germline gives CDR1 LGHDT, CDR2 YNNKEL (reference sequence). CDR3 length: 13 residues.

J is TRBJ2-6 and V is TRBV7-3; a possible D gene is TRBD1 (6 bases). Trimming stripped 5 bases from V and 3 bases from J, with 11 bases between. The CDR3 sequence is 15 residues long. Germline V gene sequence: CDR1 SGHTA, CDR2 FQGTGA. The CDR3 bases are TGTGCCAGCAGCCCAGGGGCAGGTGGGGCCAACGTCCTGACTTTC. Amino acids: CASSPGAGGANVLTF.

The sample holds a few counts of this clonotype. The rearrangement uses TRBV12-3 or TRBV12-4 and TRBJ2-2; 12 positions match TRBD1. This CDR3 comprises 15 residues. J lost 9 bases, V lost 6 bases, and 8 bases had no gene match. The CDR3 loop reads CASRPGQGAKRELFF. CDR3 in DNA: TGTGCCAGCAGACCGGGACAGGGGGCAAAGCGGGAGCTGTTTTTT.

The chain recombines TRBV4-1 with TRBJ2-2, with 8 bases identical to TRBD1. J gave up 5 bases and V 0 bases, and 2 bases lay outside the gene matches. CDR3 length equals 15 residues. Germline CDR1 is MGHRA and CDR2 is YSYEKL. The CDR3 DNA reads as TGCGCCAGCAGCCAAGAACAGGGGGGTACCGGGGAGCTGTTTTTT. Amino acid sequence: CASSQEQGGTGELFF.

The V call is TRBV7-3, the J call TRBJ2-1, with a tentative D call TRBD2 (5 bases). V was shortened by 3 bases and J by 7 bases, with 13 bases between the two germline ends. Germline CDR1 SGHTA, CDR2 FQGTGA. The CDR3 length is 14 residues. The CDR3 nucleotides read TGTGCCAGCAGCTTGTCGGGGTCCGGTAATGAGCAGTTCTTC. Encoded protein: CASSLSGSGNEQFF.

The chain joins TRBV10-3 to TRBJ2-1, with 15 bases that match TRBD2. CDR1 ENHRY and CDR2 SYGVKD come from the germline V gene. This CDR3 has 16 residues. V gave up 3 bases and J gave up 7 bases; unmatched junction bases: 4. CDR3: CAISDPGLAGGNEQFF. Written as DNA, the CDR3 is TGTGCCATCAGTGACCCGGGACTAGCGGGAGGAAATGAGCAGTTCTTC.

This clonotype was counted at least ten times. This rearrangement joins TRBV12-3 or TRBV12-4 to TRBJ2-1; D may be TRBD2 (5 bases). There are 12 residues in the CDR3. The V end lost 6 bases, the J end lost 6 bases, and 9 bases lay between the germline ends. CDR3 loop: CASSLEVNEQFF. In nucleotides, the CDR3 is TGTGCCAGCAGCTTGGAGGTCAATGAGCAGTTCTTC.

The chain employs TRBV29-1 and TRBJ2-7; 7 positions agree with TRBD1. Germline V lookup: CDR1 SQVTM, CDR2 ANQGSEA. V shed 1 base and J 3 bases; nucleotides not matched to a gene: 3. The CDR3 spans 13 residues. In DNA, the CDR3 is TGCAGCGTTGAAGCACAGGGGAGCTACGAGCAGTACTTC. As protein: CSVEAQGSYEQYF.

This clonotype was counted a single time. The chain employs TRBV10-2 and TRBJ1-1, with 8 positions matching TRBD1. Germline V gene lookup returns CDR1 WSHSY and CDR2 SAAADI. There are 15 residues in the CDR3. V shed 6 bases, J shed 3 bases, and the junction held 9 bases outside the gene matches. The DNA for the CDR3 is TGCGCCAGCAGAGGACAGGGAAGTAGTTACACTGAAGCTTTCTTT. Translation: CASRGQGSSYTEAFF.

This clonotype was seen only a few times. The chain joins TRBV20-1 to TRBJ2-7; 8 nucleotides align to TRBD1. This CDR3 is 13 amino acids long. The V gene's germline CDR1 is DFQATT and CDR2 SNEGSKA (reference sequence). The V gene end was trimmed by 4 bases and the J gene end by 3 bases; junction bases not matched to a gene: 5. This CDR3 reads CSATMDRDYEQYF. CDR3 bases: TGCAGTGCTACTATGGACAGGGACTACGAGCAGTACTTC.